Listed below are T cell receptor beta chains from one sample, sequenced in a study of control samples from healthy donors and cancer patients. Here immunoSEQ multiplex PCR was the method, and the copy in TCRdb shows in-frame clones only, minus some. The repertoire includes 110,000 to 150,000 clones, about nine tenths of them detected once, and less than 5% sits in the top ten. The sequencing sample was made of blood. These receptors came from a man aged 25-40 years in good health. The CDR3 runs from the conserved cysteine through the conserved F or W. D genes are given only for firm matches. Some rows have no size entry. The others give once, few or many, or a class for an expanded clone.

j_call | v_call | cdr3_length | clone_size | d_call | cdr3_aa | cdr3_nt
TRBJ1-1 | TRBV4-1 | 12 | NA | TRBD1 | CASSQTGRTAFF | TGCGCCAGCAGCCAGACAGGGCGGACAGCTTTCTTT
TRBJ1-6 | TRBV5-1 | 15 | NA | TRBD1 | CASSLAGTGRSPLHF | TGCGCCAGCAGCTTGGCCGGGACAGGGAGATCACCCCTCCACTTT
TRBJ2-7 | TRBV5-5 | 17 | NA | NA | CASSLASRPTVLYEQYF | TGTGCCAGCAGCTTGGCCAGCCGTCCGACGGTACTCTACGAGCAGTACTTC
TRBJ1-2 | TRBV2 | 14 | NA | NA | CASLLRTLPLGYTF | TGTGCCAGTCTTCTAAGGACCCTGCCCTTAGGCTACACCTTC
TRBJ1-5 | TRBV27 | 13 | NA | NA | CASSLGPNQPQHF | TGTGCCAGCAGTCTCGGGCCTAATCAGCCCCAGCATTTT
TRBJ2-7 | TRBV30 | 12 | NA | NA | CAWSVPSYEQYF | TGTGCCTGGAGTGTACCATCCTACGAGCAGTACTTC
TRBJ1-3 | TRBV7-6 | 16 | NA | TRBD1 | CASSFKGQGQGNTIYF | TGTGCCAGCAGCTTCAAGGGACAGGGGCAAGGAAACACCATATATTTT
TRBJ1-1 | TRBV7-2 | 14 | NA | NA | CASSLGESRTKAFF | TGTGCCAGCAGCTTGGGGGAGTCGAGGACTAAAGCTTTCTTT
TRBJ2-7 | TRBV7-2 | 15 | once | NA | CASSLGQTPPYEQYF | TGTGCCAGCAGCTTAGGTCAGACCCCCCCCTACGAGCAGTACTTC
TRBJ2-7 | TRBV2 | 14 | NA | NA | CASSLARGPYEQYF | TGTGCCAGCAGCTTAGCGAGAGGGCCCTACGAGCAGTACTTC
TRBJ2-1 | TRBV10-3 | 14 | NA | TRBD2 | CAIGTSGSQGEQFF | TGTGCCATTGGGACTAGCGGGAGTCAGGGTGAGCAGTTCTTC
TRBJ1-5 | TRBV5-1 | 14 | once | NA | CASSPGPPNQPQHF | TGCGCCAGCAGCCCGGGACCGCCAAATCAGCCCCAGCATTTT
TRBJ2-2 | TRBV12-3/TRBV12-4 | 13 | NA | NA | CASNPTNTGELFF | TGTGCCAGCAACCCAACGAACACCGGGGAGCTGTTTTTT
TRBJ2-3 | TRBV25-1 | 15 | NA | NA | CASTDGTTPTDTQYF | TGTGCCAGCACCGACGGGACGACACCGACAGATACGCAGTATTTT
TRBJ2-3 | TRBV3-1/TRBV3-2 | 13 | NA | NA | CASSQDLVDTQYF | TGTGCCAGCAGCCAAGATCTGGTAGATACGCAGTATTTT
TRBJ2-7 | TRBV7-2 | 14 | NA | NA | CASSLDISAYEQYF | TGTGCCAGCAGCTTAGATATATCTGCCTACGAGCAGTACTTC
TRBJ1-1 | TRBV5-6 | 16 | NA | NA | CASSFFSGEINTEAFF | TGTGCCAGCAGCTTTTTTTCTGGGGAAATTAACACTGAAGCTTTCTTT
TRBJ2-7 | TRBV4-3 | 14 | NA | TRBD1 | CASSQYRGDYEQYF | TGCGCCAGCAGCCAATACAGGGGCGACTACGAGCAGTACTTC
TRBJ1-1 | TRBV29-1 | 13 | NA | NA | CSVYRARGTEAFF | TGCAGCGTGTACAGGGCGAGGGGCACTGAAGCTTTCTTT
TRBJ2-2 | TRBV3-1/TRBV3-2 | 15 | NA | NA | CASSQVAMGTGELFF | TGTGCCAGCAGCCAAGTGGCGATGGGCACCGGGGAGCTGTTTTTT
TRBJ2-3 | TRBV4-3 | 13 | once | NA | CASSQVFGDTQYF | TGCGCCAGCAGCCAGGTTTTCGGGGATACGCAGTATTTT
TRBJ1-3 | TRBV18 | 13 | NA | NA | CASSPGTGNTIYF | TGTGCCAGCTCACCAGGGACTGGAAACACCATATATTTT
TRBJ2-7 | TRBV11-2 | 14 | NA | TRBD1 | CASSPQGATYEQYF | TGTGCCAGCAGCCCACAGGGGGCGACCTACGAGCAGTACTTC
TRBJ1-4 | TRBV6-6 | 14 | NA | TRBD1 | CASRVDRDSEKLFF | TGTGCCAGCAGGGTAGACAGGGACAGTGAAAAACTGTTTTTT
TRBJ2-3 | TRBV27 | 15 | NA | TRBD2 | CASGQTSGRRSTQYF | TGTGCCAGCGGCCAGACTAGCGGGAGACGGAGTACGCAGTATTTT
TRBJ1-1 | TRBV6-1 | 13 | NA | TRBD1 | CASSEQGATEAFF | TGTGCCAGCAGTGAACAGGGGGCTACTGAAGCTTTCTTT
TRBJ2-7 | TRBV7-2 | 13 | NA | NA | CASSPWSPYEQYF | TGTGCCAGCAGCCCATGGTCCCCTTACGAGCAGTACTTC
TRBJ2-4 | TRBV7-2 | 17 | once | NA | CASSHRDTIDCKNIQYF | TGTGCCAGCAGCCACCGGGACACCATTGACTGCAAAAACATTCAGTACTTC
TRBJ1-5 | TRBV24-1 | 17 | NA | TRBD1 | CATSGPTGTADNQPQHF | TGTGCCACCAGTGGCCCAACCGGGACAGCAGACAATCAGCCCCAGCATTTT
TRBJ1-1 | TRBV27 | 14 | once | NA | CASRTPEDRQEAFF | TGTGCCAGCAGAACGCCCGAGGACAGACAGGAAGCTTTCTTT
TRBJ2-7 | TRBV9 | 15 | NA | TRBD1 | CASSVAGGQGYEQYF | TGTGCCAGCAGCGTAGCCGGGGGACAGGGCTACGAGCAGTACTTC
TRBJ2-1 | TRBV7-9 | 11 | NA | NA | CASSLNNEQFF | TGTGCCAGCAGCTTAAACAATGAGCAGTTCTTC
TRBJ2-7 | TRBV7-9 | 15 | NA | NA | CASSLGHLTAYEQYF | TGTGCCAGCAGCCTGGGACATCTGACCGCCTACGAGCAGTACTTC
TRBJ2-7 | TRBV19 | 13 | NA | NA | CASSITPLGEQYF | TGTGCCAGTAGTATAACCCCCCTAGGGGAGCAGTACTTC
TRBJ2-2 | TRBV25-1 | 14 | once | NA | CASRREDLTGELFF | TGTGCCAGCAGAAGAGAAGACCTGACCGGGGAGCTGTTTTTT
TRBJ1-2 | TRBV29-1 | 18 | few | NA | CSVEDLGNRPPLDDGYTF | TGCAGCGTTGAAGATCTAGGGAACAGGCCCCCCTTAGATGATGGCTACACCTTC
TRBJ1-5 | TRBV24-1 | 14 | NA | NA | CATSNPGDNQPQHF | TGTGCCACCAGTAATCCGGGGGATAATCAGCCCCAGCATTTT
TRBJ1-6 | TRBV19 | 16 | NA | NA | CASTPGKGLLSSPLHF | TGTGCCAGTACCCCGGGGAAGGGACTCCTATCTTCACCCCTCCACTTT
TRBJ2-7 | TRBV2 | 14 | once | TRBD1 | CASSVEQGNLEQYF | TGTGCCAGCAGTGTGGAACAGGGGAACTTGGAGCAGTACTTC
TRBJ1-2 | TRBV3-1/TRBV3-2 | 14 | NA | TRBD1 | CASSPGQYNYGYTF | TGTGCCAGCAGTCCGGGACAGTATAACTATGGCTACACCTTC
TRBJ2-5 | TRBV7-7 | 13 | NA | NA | CASSLGAWETQYF | TGTGCTAGCAGCTTAGGTGCTTGGGAGACCCAGTACTTC
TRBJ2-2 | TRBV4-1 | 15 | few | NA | CASSQQTVNTGELFF | TGCGCCAGCAGCCAACAGACAGTTAACACCGGGGAGCTGTTTTTT
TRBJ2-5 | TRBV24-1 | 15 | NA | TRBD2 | CATSIPAGNLETQYF | TGTGCCACCAGTATACCAGCGGGAAATCTTGAGACCCAGTACTTC
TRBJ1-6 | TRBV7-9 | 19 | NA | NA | CASSGGFWGTSSYNSPLHF | TGTGCCAGCAGCGGAGGATTCTGGGGAACCAGCTCCTATAATTCACCCCTCCACTTT
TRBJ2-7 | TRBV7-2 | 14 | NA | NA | CASSFDRSGYEQYF | TGTGCCAGCAGCTTCGACAGGTCCGGCTACGAGCAGTACTTC
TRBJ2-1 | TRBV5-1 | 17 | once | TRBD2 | CASSFLSPSGGGDEQFF | TGCGCCAGCAGCTTCCTTAGCCCTAGCGGGGGGGGTGATGAGCAGTTCTTC
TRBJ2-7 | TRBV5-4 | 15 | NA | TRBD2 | CASSPETSKLREQYF | TGTGCCAGCAGCCCGGAGACTAGCAAACTACGGGAGCAGTACTTC
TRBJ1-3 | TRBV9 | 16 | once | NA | CASSVDLLPSGNTIYF | TGTGCCAGCAGCGTAGATCTTCTTCCCTCTGGAAACACCATATATTTT
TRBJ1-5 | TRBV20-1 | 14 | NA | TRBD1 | CSASGGQRNQPQHF | TGCAGTGCTAGTGGGGGACAGCGCAATCAGCCCCAGCATTTT
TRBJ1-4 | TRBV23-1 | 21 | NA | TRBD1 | CASSQNSRGQGANPVNEKLFF | TGCGCCAGCAGTCAAAACTCCCGGGGACAGGGGGCGAACCCTGTTAATGAAAAACTGTTTTTT